The 25 T cell receptor beta chains below were found in one sample sequenced in a study of beta chain features in type 1 diabetes. Investigators reverse transcribed all isolated RNA, so they sequenced expressed TCRB transcripts. Some clones are missing from TCRdb's copy, which holds only in-frame ones; the method was immunoSEQ multiplex PCR. The sample has 95,000 to 150,000 clones, 17% seen once. Whole-study results and caveats: Shorter TCRB CDR3s, moderately but significantly so, marked every one of the four CD4+ subsets in Type 1 diabetes patients.

Which antigens these TCRs recognize remains unknown. Material: central memory CD4+ T cells from blood. These receptors were obtained from a man aged 18-30 years with type 1 diabetes.

This clone occurred many times. The chain has TRBV9 and TRBJ2-4; 12 bases line up with TRBD2. V shed 2 bases, J shed 7 bases, and the junction held 7 bases outside the gene matches. Germline CDR1 reads SGDLS; CDR2 reads YYNGEE. The CDR3 spans 16 residues. CDR3 nucleotides: TGTGCCAGCAGCGTGGCGACTAGCGGGAGATTGAACATTCAGTACTTC. This translates into CASSVATSGRLNIQYF.

The chain has TRBV19 and TRBJ1-5; D gene unclear. V was trimmed by 1 base and J by 4 bases, leaving 11 bases between them. This CDR3 has 15 amino acids. CDR1 is LNHDA, CDR2 SQIVND, per germline (reference sequence). The CDR3, as DNA: TGTGCCAGTAGTATAGTCTCCACTCTGAATCAGCCCCAGCATTTT. As protein: CASSIVSTLNQPQHF.

This clone was seen repeatedly, ten times or more. The J gene is TRBJ2-5, the V gene TRBV5-1; D is perhaps TRBD1 (5 bases). Trimming took 2 bases from V and 2 from J, leaving 10 bases between them. The germline gives CDR1 SGHRS, CDR2 YFSETQ. The CDR3 totals 14 residues. CDR3 in amino acids: CASSLNTGQETQYF. CDR3 bases: TGCGCCAGCAGCTTAAATACAGGTCAAGAGACCCAGTACTTC.

This chain joins TRBV2 and TRBJ1-2, with 9 bases aligning to TRBD1. The CDR3 consists of 13 residues. Germline loops: CDR1 SNHLY, CDR2 FYNNEI. V lost 7 bases to trimming and J lost 12 bases; unmatched junction nucleotides: 12. The chain's CDR3 is CASKSGTGIGNTF. Written as DNA, the CDR3 is TGTGCCAGCAAATCCGGGACAGGGATCGGAAACACCTTC.

This clone was seen repeatedly, ten times or more. The rearrangement links TRBV30 to TRBJ1-2, with no clear D. Germline V gene data show CDR1 as GTSNPN and CDR2 as SVGIG (reference sequence). The CDR3 contains 10 residues. V was shortened by 6 bases and J by 6 bases, with 8 bases between the two germline ends. Here the CDR3 reads CACREDGYTF. CDR3 coding DNA: TGTGCCTGTAGAGAAGATGGCTACACCTTC.

This clone has more than one count but fewer than ten. The rearrangement uses TRBV27 and TRBJ2-5, with no clear D. The ends were cut back, 4 bases at V and 1 base at J, with 1 base in the middle. Germline V lookup: CDR1 MNHEY, CDR2 SMNVEV (reference sequence). CDR3 length: 11 residues. CDR3 sequence reads: CASSSQETQYF. In nucleotides, the CDR3 is TGTGCCAGCAGTTCCCAAGAGACCCAGTACTTC.

This clone was seen more than once but under ten times. Written as DNA, the CDR3 is TGTGCCAGCAGTCCCCGGGACGGAAGTAGAAAACTGTTTTTT. This sequence encodes CASSPRDGSRKLFF. V and J are TRBV28 and TRBJ1-4, with D possibly TRBD1 on 5 matching bases. There are 14 residues in the CDR3. Trimming left V 5 bases short and J 10 bases short, with 17 bases between. CDR1 MDHEN and CDR2 SYDVKM come from the germline V gene.

This chain uses TRBV5-1 with TRBJ1-3; no clear D. V gave up 5 bases and J gave up 0 bases, with 15 bases separating them. This CDR3 has 16 amino acids. Germline V gives CDR1 SGHRS, CDR2 YFSETQ. CDR3 sequence reads: CASRGQGLSSGNTIYF. CDR3 bases: TGCGCCAGCAGAGGCCAAGGCTTGTCCTCTGGAAACACCATATATTTT.

Remarks on this clone: Relative to the germline gene, one junction end is altered; a read error may explain this. The chain uses TRBV29-1 and TRBJ2-3; 11 bases agree with TRBD1. CDR1 SQVTM and CDR2 ANQGSEA come from the germline V gene. The CDR3 consists of 15 residues. The CDR3 protein is CSGEGDRGGVDTQYF. In DNA, the CDR3 is TGCAGCGGTGAAGGGGACAGGGGGGGGGTAGATACGCAGTATTTT.

This clone was observed at least ten times. The chain uses TRBV10-3 and TRBJ2-3; TRBD2 agrees at 7 bases. Germline V gene data show CDR1 as ENHRY and CDR2 as SYGVKD. The CDR3 is made up of 16 amino acids. The junction had 14 bases not matched to a gene; V was cut back by 6 bases and J by 5 bases. The CDR3 here is CAISPDGSGVGDTQYF. The CDR3 nucleotides are TGTGCCATCAGCCCTGATGGGAGCGGGGTGGGAGATACGCAGTATTTT.

This chain joins TRBV11-2 and TRBJ2-5, with a possible D match to TRBD1 (5 bases). The V end was cut by 1 base, the J end by 0 bases, with 6 bases between. CDR3 length equals 14 residues. Germline V gene lookup returns CDR1 SGHAT and CDR2 FQNNGV. The CDR3 DNA follows: TGTGCCAGCAGCTTAGCAGGGAACCAAGAGACCCAGTACTTC. Translated: CASSLAGNQETQYF.

The genes are TRBV5-6 and TRBJ1-2; D not resolved. V lost 4 bases to trimming and J lost 4 bases, with 11 bases between them. Germline CDR1 reads SGHDT; CDR2 reads YYEEEE. This CDR3 has 13 residues. CDR3 nucleotide sequence: TGTGCCAGCAGCGCGCACCGGGGCTATGGCTACACCTTC. Translating gives CASSAHRGYGYTF.

The rearrangement uses TRBV5-1 and TRBJ2-7, with 7 nucleotides matching TRBD1. This CDR3 contains 15 residues. V gave up 0 bases and J gave up 0 bases; unmatched junction bases: 3. Germline values: CDR1 SGHRS, CDR2 YFSETQ. The CDR3 bases are TGCGCCAGCAGCTTGGTACAGGGGAGCTCCTACGAGCAGTACTTC. Translation gives CASSLVQGSSYEQYF.

The chain uses TRBV11-2 and TRBJ2-1, with TRBD2 matching over 9 bases. There are 16 residues in the CDR3. The trim removed 1 base at V and 6 bases at J, leaving 7 bases unmatched. CDR1 is SGHAT and CDR2 is FQNNGV in the germline V gene. The chain's CDR3 is CASSLGSAGGSNEQFF. CDR3 nucleotides: TGTGCCAGCAGCTTAGGGTCCGCGGGAGGGTCCAATGAGCAGTTCTTC.

J is TRBJ1-2 and V is TRBV14; 7 bases fit TRBD1. CDR1 is SGHDN, CDR2 FVKESK, per germline. The V and J ends lost 1 base and 8 bases, in that order; junction bases with no gene match: 10. The CDR3 consists of 15 residues. The CDR3: CASSQGTSTGQGYTF. CDR3 sequence (DNA): TGTGCCAGCAGCCAAGGGACGTCGACAGGGCAAGGCTACACCTTC.

This clone was counted between two and nine times. Compared with germline, one end of the junction differs, possibly owing to a read error. The chain recombines TRBV9 with TRBJ1-1, with a weak D call TRBD1 (5 bases). This CDR3 spans 14 amino acids. Per germline, CDR1 SGDLS and CDR2 YYNGEE. The CDR3: CASTVGVRDTEAFF. The CDR3 coding sequence is TGTGCCAGCACCGTAGGGGTAAGGGACACTGAAGCTTTCTTT.

This clone was seen a handful of times. V usage is TRBV7-9 and J usage is TRBJ2-1, with 10 bases that match TRBD2. The CDR3 runs to 15 residues. Per germline, CDR1 SEHNR and CDR2 FQNEAQ (reference sequence). V shed 10 bases and J 6 bases; nucleotides not matched to a gene: 12. The CDR3: CATHSGRQASNEQFF. The CDR3 DNA reads TGTGCCACCCATAGCGGGAGGCAAGCCAGCAATGAGCAGTTCTTC.

The rearrangement links TRBV5-4 to TRBJ2-3; perhaps TRBD1 as D (7 bases). Germline CDR1 reads SGHNT; CDR2 reads YYREEE (reference sequence). The V end lost 0 bases, the J end lost 6 bases, and 14 bases lay between the germline ends. The CDR3 extends over 15 amino acids. The DNA for the CDR3 is TGTGCCAGCAGCTTGGCTGGGTCAGGGGGGGATACGCAGTATTTT. Translating it yields CASSLAGSGGDTQYF.

The chain employs TRBV7-9 and TRBJ2-1; no reliable D call. The V and J ends lost 8 bases and 6 bases respectively, with 8 bases between them. Germline V lookup: CDR1 SEHNR, CDR2 FQNEAQ (reference sequence). The CDR3 extends over 11 amino acids. The CDR3 sequence: CASSEFNEQFF. CDR3 DNA sequence: TGTGCCAGCTCGGAGTTCAATGAGCAGTTCTTC.

The J gene is TRBJ2-7, the V gene TRBV9; D is possibly TRBD1 (5 bases). The CDR3 runs to 17 residues. Trimming removed 3 bases from V and 1 base from J, with 20 bases in between. Germline CDR1 is SGDLS and CDR2 is YYNGEE. CDR3 sequence reads: CASSEGPVRVGSYEQYF. The DNA for the CDR3 is TGTGCCAGCAGCGAAGGGCCCGTCAGGGTCGGGTCCTACGAGCAGTACTTC.

This clone was counted between two and nine times. The chain couples TRBV7-2 to TRBJ2-5; TRBD2 matches 7 bases. J gave up 0 bases and V 8 bases, and 9 bases lay outside the gene matches. This CDR3 contains 15 residues. CDR1 and CDR2 (germline): SGHTA, FQGNSA. The CDR3 bases are TGTGCCAGCCGACCCGGGCTAGCGGACCAAGAGACCCAGTACTTC. Translated: CASRPGLADQETQYF.

The V gene is TRBV27, the J gene TRBJ1-2, with TRBD1 as a possible D gene (5 bases). The CDR3 contains 18 residues. Trimming took 6 bases from V and 2 from J, leaving 25 bases between them. Germline V gives CDR1 MNHEY, CDR2 SMNVEV (reference sequence). The CDR3 DNA reads as TGTGCCAGCAGCCCATGGTCCAGGGCTTCAAGTGGGAACTATGGCTACACCTTC. It yields the protein CASSPWSRASSGNYGYTF.

V gene TRBV29-1 combines with J gene TRBJ1-1; D perhaps matches TRBD1 (5 bases). CDR1 SQVTM and CDR2 ANQGSEA come from the germline V gene. Trimming shortened V by 4 bases and J by 4 bases, and 13 bases separated the two germline ends. This CDR3 region has 13 residues. In nucleotides, the CDR3 is TGCAGCGTTGTTATGCAGGGTTTCACTGAAGCTTTCTTT. It specifies CSVVMQGFTEAFF.

This clone has a handful of counts. The CDR3 DNA follows: TGTGCCAGCAGCTTAGGAGATACGCAGTATTTT. Its translation: CASSLGDTQYF. The chain couples TRBV2 to TRBJ2-3, with no clear D. CDR3 length equals 11 residues. Germline V gene data show CDR1 as SNHLY and CDR2 as FYNNEI. V was pared by 6 bases and J by 5 bases, with 6 bases between.

This clone appeared a few times. The rearrangement uses TRBV13 and TRBJ2-2, with D uncertain. The germline V gene encodes CDR1 PRHDT and CDR2 FYEKMQ (reference sequence). This CDR3 has 16 amino acids. V was pared by 2 bases and J by 1 base, with 11 bases between. CDR3 sequence: CASSLRQARNTGELFF. Written as DNA, the CDR3 is TGTGCCAGCAGCTTACGGCAGGCTAGGAACACCGGGGAGCTGTTTTTT.